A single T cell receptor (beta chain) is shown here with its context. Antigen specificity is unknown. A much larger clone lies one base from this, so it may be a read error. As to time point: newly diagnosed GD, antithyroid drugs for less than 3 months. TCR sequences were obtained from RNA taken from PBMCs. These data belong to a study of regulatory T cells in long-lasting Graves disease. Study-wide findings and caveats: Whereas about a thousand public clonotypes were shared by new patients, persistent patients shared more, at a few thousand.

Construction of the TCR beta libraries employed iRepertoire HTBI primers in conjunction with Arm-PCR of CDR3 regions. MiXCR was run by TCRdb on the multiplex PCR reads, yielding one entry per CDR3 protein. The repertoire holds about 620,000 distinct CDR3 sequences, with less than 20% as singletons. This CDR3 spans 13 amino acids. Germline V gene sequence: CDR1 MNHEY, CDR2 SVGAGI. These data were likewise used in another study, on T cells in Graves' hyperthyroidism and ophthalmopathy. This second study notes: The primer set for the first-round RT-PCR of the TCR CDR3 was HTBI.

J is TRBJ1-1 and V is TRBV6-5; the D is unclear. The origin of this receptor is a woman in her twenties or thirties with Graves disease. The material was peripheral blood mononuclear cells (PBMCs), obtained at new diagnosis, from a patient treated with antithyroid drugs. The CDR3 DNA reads TGTGCCAGCTGTTACATCCAGAACACTGAAGCTTTCTTT. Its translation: CASCYIQNTEAFF.